This T cell receptor (beta chain) was profiled in a study of blood T cell repertoires in COVID-19. For the study at large: PBMCs, B-cell-depleted T cells, or T cells were the source of the cDNA or gDNA that made up the material.

This clone was observed once. There are 14 residues in the CDR3. The J segment lost 7 bases and the V segment lost 5 bases, leaving 8 bases of the junction unmatched. The germline gives CDR1 SGHRS, CDR2 YFSETQ. As handled by the study authors: Researchers report that nucleated cell counts were estimated from reference gene primer amplification. Using immunoSEQ multiplex PCR, the repertoire was profiled, and TCRdb retains in-frame clones only, with some absent. From that table come the V and J calls and clone size; the DNA was used to work out D and trimming. This table has around 700,000 clones, more than 80% appearing once.

Sequenced: peripheral blood. The V call is TRBV5-1, the J call TRBJ2-1, with 8 bases that match TRBD2. The TCR sequence derives from a woman younger than 35 with acute or convalescent COVID-19. The chain's CDR3 is CASSSGTRGNEQFF. CDR3 coding DNA: TGCGCCAGCAGTTCCGGGACTAGGGGTAATGAGCAGTTCTTC. Supplemented by reference TRBV5-1 and TRBJ2-1, the full variable domain reads KAGVTQTPRYLIKTRGQQVTLSCSPISGHRSVSWYQQTPGQGLQFLFEYFSETQRNKGNFPGRFSGRQFSNSRSEMNVSTLELGDSALYLCASSSGTRGNEQFFGPGTRLTVL.